Sequencing of this TCR beta chain was carried out in a study of blood T cell repertoires in COVID-19. Across the whole study: COVID-19 samples, acute and convalescent, were from the United States, Italy and Spain. T cells, B-cell-depleted T cells, or PBMCs provided the cDNA or gDNA that served as material.

The Seattle patients joined while their infection was active and were tracked longitudinally afterward. Profiled with immunoSEQ multiplex PCR; TCRdb holds only in-frame clones, not every one. The sample has roughly 120,000 clones; 92% are singletons. Germline loops: CDR1 MNHEY, CDR2 SMNVEV (reference sequence). This CDR3 comprises 15 residues. Trimming shortened V by 5 bases and J by 3 bases, and 14 bases separated the two germline ends. This receptor was obtained from a man aged 45 to 65 with COVID-19, enrolled during active disease. This chain connects TRBV27 to TRBJ2-4; a possible D gene is TRBD1 (6 bases). Material for sequencing was peripheral blood. In DNA, the CDR3 is TGTGCCAGCAGTCACCAGGGGTGGGTCAAAAACATTCAGTACTTC. Its protein product is CASSHQGWVKNIQYF.